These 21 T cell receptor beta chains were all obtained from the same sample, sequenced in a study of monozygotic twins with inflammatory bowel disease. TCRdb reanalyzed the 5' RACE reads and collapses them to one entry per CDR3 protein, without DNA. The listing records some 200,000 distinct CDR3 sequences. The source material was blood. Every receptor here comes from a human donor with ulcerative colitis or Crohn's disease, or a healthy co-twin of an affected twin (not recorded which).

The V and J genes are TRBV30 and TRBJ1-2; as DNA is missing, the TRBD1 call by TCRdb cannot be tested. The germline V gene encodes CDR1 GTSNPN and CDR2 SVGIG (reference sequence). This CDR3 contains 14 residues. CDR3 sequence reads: CAWNKGQMDYGYTF.

CDR3 sequence reads: CASSLELAGEGAQYF. This chain connects TRBV5-1 to TRBJ2-5; TCRdb's D gene call, TRBD2, goes unchecked for lack of DNA. The CDR3 runs to 15 residues. Germline V gives CDR1 SGHRS, CDR2 YFSETQ.

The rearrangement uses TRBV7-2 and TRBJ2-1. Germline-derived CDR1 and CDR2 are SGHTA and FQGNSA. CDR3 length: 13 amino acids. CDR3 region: CASGGSSYNEQFF.

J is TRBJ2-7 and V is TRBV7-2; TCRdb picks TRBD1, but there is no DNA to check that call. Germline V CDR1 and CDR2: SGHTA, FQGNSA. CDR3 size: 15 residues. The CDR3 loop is CASAVGVLSSYEQYF.

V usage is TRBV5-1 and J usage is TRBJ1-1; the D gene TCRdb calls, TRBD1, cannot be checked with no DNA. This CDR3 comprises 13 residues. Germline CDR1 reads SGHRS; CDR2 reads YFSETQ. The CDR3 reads CASSLVMGAEAFF.

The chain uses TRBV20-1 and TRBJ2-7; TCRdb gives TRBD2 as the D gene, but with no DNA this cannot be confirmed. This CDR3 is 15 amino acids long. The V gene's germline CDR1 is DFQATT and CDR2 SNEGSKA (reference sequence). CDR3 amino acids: CSASSGGDVHYEQYF.

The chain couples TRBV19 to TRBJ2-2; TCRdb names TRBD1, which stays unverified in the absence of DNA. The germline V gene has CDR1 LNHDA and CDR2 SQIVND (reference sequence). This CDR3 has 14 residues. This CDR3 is CASSIAGGLGELFF.

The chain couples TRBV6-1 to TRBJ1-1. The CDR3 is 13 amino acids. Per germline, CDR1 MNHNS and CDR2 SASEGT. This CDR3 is CASSEEGRREAFF.

CDR3 sequence reads: CASSLITSGMEQFF. The V and J genes are TRBV12-3 or TRBV12-4 and TRBJ2-1; TCRdb reports TRBD1, a call that lacks DNA to check it against. The CDR3 extends over 14 amino acids.

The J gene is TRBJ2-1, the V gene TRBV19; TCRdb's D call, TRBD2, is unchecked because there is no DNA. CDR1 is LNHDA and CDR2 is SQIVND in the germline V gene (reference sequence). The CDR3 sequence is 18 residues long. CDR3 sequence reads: CASSITGTSGASYNEQFF.

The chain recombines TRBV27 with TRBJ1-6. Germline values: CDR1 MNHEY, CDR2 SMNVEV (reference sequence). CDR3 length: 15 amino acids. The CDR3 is CASSFGGSYNSPLHF.

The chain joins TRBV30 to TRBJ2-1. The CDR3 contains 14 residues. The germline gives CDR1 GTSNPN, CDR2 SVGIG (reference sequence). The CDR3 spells CAWSRTDSYNEQFF.

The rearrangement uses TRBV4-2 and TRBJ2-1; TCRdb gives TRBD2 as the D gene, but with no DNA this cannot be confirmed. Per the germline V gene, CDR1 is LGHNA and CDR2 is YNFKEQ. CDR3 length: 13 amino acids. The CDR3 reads CASSQGWSGEQFF.

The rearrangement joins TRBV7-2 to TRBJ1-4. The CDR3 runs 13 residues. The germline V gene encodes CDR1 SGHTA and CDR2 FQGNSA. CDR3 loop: CASSLGLGEKLFF.

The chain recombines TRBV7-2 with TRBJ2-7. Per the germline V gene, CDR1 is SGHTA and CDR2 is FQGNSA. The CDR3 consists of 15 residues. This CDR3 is CASSLSGLNPYEQYF. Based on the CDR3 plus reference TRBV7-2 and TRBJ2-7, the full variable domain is GAGVSQSPSNKVTEKGKDVELRCDPISGHTALYWYRQSLGQGLEFLIYFQGNSAPDKSGLPSDRFSAERTGGSVSTLTIQRTQQEDSAVYLCASSLSGLNPYEQYFGPGTRLTVT.

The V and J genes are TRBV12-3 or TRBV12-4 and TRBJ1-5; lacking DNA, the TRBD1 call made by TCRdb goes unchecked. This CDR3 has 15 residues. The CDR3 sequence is CASSYGTAGNQPQHF.

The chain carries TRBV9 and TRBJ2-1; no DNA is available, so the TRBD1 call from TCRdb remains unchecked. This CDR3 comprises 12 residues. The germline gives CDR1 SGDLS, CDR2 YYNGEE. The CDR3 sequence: CASSAGGTEQFF.

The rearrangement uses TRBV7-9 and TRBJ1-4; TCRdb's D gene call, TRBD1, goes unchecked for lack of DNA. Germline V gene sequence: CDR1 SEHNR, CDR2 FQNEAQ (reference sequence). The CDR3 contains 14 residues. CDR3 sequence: CASSLERDREKLFF.

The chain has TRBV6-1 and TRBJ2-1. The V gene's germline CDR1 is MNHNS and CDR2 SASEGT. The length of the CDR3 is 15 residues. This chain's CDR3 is CASSEATYAVDEQFF.

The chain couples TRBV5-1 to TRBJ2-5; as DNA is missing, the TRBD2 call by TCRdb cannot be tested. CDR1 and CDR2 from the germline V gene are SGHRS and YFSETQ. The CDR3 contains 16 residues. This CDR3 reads CASSSHGGGSRETQYF.

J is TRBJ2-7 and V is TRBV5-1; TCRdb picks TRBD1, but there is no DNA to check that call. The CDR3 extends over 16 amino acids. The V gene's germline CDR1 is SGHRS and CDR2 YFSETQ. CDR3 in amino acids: CASSFNTGEATVEQYF.